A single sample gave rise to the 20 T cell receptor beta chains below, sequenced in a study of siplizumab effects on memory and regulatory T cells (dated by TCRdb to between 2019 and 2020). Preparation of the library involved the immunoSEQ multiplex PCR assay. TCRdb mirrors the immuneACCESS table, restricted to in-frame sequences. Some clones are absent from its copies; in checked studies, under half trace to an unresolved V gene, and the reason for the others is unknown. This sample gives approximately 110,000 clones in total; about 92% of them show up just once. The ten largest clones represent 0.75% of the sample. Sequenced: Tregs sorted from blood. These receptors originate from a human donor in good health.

CDR3: CASSHRDRAPGTEAFF. CDR3 in DNA: TGTGCCAGCAGTCACCGGGACAGGGCCCCGGGGACTGAAGCTTTCTTT. V and J are TRBV5-8 and TRBJ1-1; 9 positions match TRBD1. This CDR3 is 16 amino acids long. Losses at the gene ends were 5 bases for V and 5 bases for J; bases not matched to a gene: 13. The germline V gene has CDR1 SGHTS and CDR2 YDEGEE. The full variable domain, with the rest looked up from reference TRBV5-8 and TRBJ1-1, is EAGVTQSPTHLIKTRGQQATLRCSPISGHTSVYWYQQALGLGLQFLLWYDEGEERNRGNFPPRFSGRQFPNYSSELNVNALELEDSALYLCASSHRDRAPGTEAFFGQGTRLTVV.

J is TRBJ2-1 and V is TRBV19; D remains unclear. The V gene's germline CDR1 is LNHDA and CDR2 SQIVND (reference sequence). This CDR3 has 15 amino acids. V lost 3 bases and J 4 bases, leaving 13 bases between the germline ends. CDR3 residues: CASSIGFGFYNEQFF. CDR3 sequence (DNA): TGTGCCAGTAGTATCGGTTTTGGGTTTTACAATGAGCAGTTCTTC.

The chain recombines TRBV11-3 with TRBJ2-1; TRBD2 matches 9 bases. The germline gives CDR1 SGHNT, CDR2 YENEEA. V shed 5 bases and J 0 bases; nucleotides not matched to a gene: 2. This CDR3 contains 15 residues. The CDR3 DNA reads TGTGCCAGCAGCGTTAGCGGGAGCTCCTACAATGAGCAGTTCTTC. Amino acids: CASSVSGSSYNEQFF.

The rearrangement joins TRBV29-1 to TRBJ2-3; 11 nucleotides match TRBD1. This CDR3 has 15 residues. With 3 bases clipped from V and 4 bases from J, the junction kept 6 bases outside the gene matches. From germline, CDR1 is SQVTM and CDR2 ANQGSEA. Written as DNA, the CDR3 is TGCAGCGTTGATCGGACAGGGGGCTGGTCAGATACGCAGTATTTT. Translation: CSVDRTGGWSDTQYF.

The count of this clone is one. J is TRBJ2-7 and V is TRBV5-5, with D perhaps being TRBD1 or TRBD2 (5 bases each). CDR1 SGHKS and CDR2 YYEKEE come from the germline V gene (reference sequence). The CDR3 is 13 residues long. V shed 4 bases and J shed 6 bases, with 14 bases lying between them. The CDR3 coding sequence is TGTGCCAGCAGCCTAACTACAGGACTCGAGCAGTACTTC. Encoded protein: CASSLTTGLEQYF.

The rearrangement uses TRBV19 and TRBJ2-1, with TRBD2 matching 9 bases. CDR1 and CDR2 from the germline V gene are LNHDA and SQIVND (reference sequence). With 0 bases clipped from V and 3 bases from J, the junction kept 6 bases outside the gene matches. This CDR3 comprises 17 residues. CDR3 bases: TGTGCCAGTAGTATAGATCGAAGAGCGGGGGGCTACAATGAGCAGTTCTTC. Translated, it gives CASSIDRRAGGYNEQFF.

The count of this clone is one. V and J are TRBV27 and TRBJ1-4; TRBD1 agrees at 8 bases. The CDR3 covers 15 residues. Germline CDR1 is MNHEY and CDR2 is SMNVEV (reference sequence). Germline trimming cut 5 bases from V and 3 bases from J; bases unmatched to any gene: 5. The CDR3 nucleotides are TGTGCCAGCAGTCCTCAGGGGGCTGCTAATGAAAAACTGTTTTTT. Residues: CASSPQGAANEKLFF.

CDR3 loop: CASSIGIQETQYF. The DNA of the CDR3 is TGTGCCAGCAGCATCGGGATCCAAGAGACCCAGTACTTC. This rearrangement joins TRBV5-6 to TRBJ2-5, with D maybe TRBD2 (5 bases). The CDR3 spans 13 residues. CDR1 is SGHDT, CDR2 YYEEEE, per germline. V lost 4 bases, J lost 1 base, and 8 bases lay in between.

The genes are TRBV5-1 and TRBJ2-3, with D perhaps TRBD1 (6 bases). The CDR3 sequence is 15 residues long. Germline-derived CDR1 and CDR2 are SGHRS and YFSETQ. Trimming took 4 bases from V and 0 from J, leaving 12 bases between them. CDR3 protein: CASSPDRTSTDTQYF. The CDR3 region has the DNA TGCGCCAGCAGCCCGGACAGAACGAGCACAGATACGCAGTATTTT.

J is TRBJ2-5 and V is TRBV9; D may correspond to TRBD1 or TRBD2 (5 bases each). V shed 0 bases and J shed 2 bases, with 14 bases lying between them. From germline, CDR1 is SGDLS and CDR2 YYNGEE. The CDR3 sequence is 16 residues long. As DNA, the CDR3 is TGTGCCAGCAGCGTAGGTGCAGGGCCGGGGCAAGAGACCCAGTACTTC. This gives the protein CASSVGAGPGQETQYF.

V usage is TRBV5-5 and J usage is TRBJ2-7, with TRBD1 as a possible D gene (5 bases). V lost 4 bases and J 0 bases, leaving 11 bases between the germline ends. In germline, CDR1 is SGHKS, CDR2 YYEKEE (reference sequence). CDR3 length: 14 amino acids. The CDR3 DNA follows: TGTGCCAGCAGCAGAAACAGGAACTCCTACGAGCAGTACTTC. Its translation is CASSRNRNSYEQYF. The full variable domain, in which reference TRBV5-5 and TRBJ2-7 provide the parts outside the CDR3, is DAGVTQSPTHLIKTRGQQVTLRCSPISGHKSVSWYQQVLGQGPQFIFQYYEKEERGRGNFPDRFSARQFPNYSSELNVNALLLGDSALYLCASSRNRNSYEQYFGPGTRLTVT.

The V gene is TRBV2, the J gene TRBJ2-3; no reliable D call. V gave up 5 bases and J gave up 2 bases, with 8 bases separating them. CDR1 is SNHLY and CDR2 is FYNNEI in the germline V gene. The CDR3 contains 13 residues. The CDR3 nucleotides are TGTGCCAGCAGTTTGGGTCACACAGATACGCAGTATTTT. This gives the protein CASSLGHTDTQYF.

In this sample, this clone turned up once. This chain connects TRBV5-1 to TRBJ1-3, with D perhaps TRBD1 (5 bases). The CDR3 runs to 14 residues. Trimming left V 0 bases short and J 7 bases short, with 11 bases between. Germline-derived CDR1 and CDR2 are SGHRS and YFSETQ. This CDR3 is CASSLDAWGNTIYF. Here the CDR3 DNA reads TGCGCCAGCAGCTTGGATGCGTGGGGGAACACCATATATTTT. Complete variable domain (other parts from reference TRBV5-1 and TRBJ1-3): KAGVTQTPRYLIKTRGQQVTLSCSPISGHRSVSWYQQTPGQGLQFLFEYFSETQRNKGNFPGRFSGRQFSNSRSEMNVSTLELGDSALYLCASSLDAWGNTIYFGEGSWLTVV.

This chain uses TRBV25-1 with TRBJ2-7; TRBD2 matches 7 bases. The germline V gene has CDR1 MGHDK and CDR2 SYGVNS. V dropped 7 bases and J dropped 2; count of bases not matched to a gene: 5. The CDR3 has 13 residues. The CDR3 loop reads CASTEAGAYEQYF. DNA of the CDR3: TGTGCCAGCACCGAGGCGGGGGCCTACGAGCAGTACTTC.

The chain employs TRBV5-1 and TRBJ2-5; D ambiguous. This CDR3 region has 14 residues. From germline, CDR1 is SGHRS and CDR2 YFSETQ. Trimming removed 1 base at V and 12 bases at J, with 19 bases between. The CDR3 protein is CASSLYKSGGEEYF. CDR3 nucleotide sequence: TGCGCCAGCAGCTTGTACAAGAGTGGTGGCGAGGAGTACTTC.

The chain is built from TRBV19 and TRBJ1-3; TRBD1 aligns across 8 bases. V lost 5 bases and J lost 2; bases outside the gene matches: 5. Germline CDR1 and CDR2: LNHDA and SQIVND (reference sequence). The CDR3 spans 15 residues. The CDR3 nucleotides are TGTGCCAGTAGTGTTGGGACAGGCCCTGGAAACACCATATATTTT. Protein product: CASSVGTGPGNTIYF.

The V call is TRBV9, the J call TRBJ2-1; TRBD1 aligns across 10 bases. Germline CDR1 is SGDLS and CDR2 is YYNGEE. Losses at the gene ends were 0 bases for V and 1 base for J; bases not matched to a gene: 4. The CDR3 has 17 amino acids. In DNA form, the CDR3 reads TGTGCCAGCAGCGTAGGGACAGGGGGGCGATCCTACAATGAGCAGTTCTTC. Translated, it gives CASSVGTGGRSYNEQFF.

In nucleotides, the CDR3 is TGTGCCAGCGTGCGGGACTCCTACAATGAGCAGTTCTTC. Encoded protein: CASVRDSYNEQFF. The rearrangement joins TRBV2 to TRBJ2-1; possibly TRBD2 for D (6 bases). Germline V gene lookup returns CDR1 SNHLY and CDR2 FYNNEI. The V end lost 8 bases, the J end lost 0 bases, and 8 bases lay between the germline ends. The CDR3 contains 13 residues.

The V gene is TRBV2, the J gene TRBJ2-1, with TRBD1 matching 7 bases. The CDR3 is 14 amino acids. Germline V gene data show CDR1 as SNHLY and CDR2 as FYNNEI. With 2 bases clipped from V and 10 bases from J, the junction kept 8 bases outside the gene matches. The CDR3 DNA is TGTGCCAGCAGTGAAAACAGGGGAATGGGGGAGCAGTTCTTC. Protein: CASSENRGMGEQFF.

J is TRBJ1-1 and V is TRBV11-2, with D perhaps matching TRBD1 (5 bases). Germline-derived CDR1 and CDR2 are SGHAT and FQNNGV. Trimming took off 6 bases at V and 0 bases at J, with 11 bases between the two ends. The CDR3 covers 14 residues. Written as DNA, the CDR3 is TGTGCCAGCAGACCGCAGGGAATGAACACTGAAGCTTTCTTT. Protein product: CASRPQGMNTEAFF.